The 26 T cell receptor beta chains listed next were all sequenced from one sample in a study of cytomegalovirus exposure and HLA in healthy donors. The PCR ran on 60 Vbeta and 13 Jbeta primers. TCRdb keeps only in-frame clones here, not all; method: immunoSEQ multiplex PCR. Its listing shows about 130,000 clones. The sample taken for sequencing was PBMCs. These receptors all come from a young man in good health and CMV-seronegative.

The chain links TRBV6-5 to TRBJ1-1, with D perhaps matching TRBD1 (5 bases). Germline V CDR1 and CDR2: MNHEY, SVGAGI. With 2 bases removed from V and 5 bases from J, the gap between germline ends came to 15 bases. The CDR3 sequence is 15 residues long. The CDR3 bases are TGTGCCAGCAGTTACGAGGCAGGGAGGGGAACTGAAGCTTTCTTT. Translating gives CASSYEAGRGTEAFF.

The chain is built from TRBV4-3 and TRBJ2-7, with TRBD1 matching over 10 bases. The V gene's germline CDR1 is LGHNA and CDR2 YSLEER. The V gene end was trimmed by 3 bases and the J gene end by 6 bases; junction bases not matched to a gene: 8. There are 15 residues in the CDR3. The CDR3 region has the DNA TGCGCCAGCAGCCAGGTCGACAGGGGGCCGGGCGAGCAGTACTTC. Translating it yields CASSQVDRGPGEQYF.

This rearrangement joins TRBV28 to TRBJ1-2; 7 bases match TRBD1. V gave up 2 bases and J gave up 5 bases; unmatched junction bases: 5. The germline gives CDR1 MDHEN, CDR2 SYDVKM. This CDR3 has 14 amino acids. The CDR3 coding sequence is TGTGCCAGCAGTTTAAGTGACAGGGCTTATGGCTACACCTTC. Translating gives CASSLSDRAYGYTF.

The CDR3 protein is CASKPTTNEKLFF. CDR3 sequence (DNA): TGTGCCAGCAAGCCAACAACTAATGAAAAACTGTTTTTT. V is TRBV6-5 and J is TRBJ1-4; D not certain. V was cut by 7 bases and J by 0 bases, with 6 bases left in between. Germline-derived CDR1 and CDR2 are MNHEY and SVGAGI. This CDR3 has 13 residues.

The chain joins TRBV13 to TRBJ2-7, with a tentative D call TRBD2 (5 bases). V was pared by 4 bases and J by 3 bases, with 13 bases between. The CDR3 totals 14 residues. Germline V gene data show CDR1 as PRHDT and CDR2 as FYEKMQ (reference sequence). The CDR3 here is CASSSIDGNYEQYF. The DNA for the CDR3 is TGTGCCAGCAGCTCCATCGACGGGAACTACGAGCAGTACTTC.

CDR3: CARGTNLTSGRETQYF. In DNA, the CDR3 is TGTGCCAGGGGGACTAATCTAACCAGCGGGCGGGAGACCCAGTACTTC. This chain uses TRBV6-4 with TRBJ2-5; 7 bases are shared with TRBD2. CDR1 MRHNA and CDR2 SNTAGT come from the germline V gene. The CDR3 is 16 residues long. With V trimmed by 9 bases and J by 5 bases, 18 bases remained unmatched.

The rearrangement links TRBV18 to TRBJ2-2; 15 bases agree with TRBD2. Germline CDR1 and CDR2: KGHSH and LQKENI. The V segment lost 4 bases and the J segment 2 bases; nucleotides outside the gene matches: 5. The CDR3 spans 18 residues. CDR3 protein: CASSRTSGGAPNTGELFF. The CDR3 DNA is TGTGCCAGCTCACGGACTAGCGGGGGGGCTCCTAACACCGGGGAGCTGTTTTTT.

The V call is TRBV5-6, the J call TRBJ2-5, with 9 bases matching TRBD2. The CDR3 is 16 amino acids. Unmatched junction bases numbered 11, after V lost 4 bases and J lost 4 bases. CDR1 is SGHDT, CDR2 YYEEEE, per germline. This CDR3 is CASSLLGGRGGETQYF. The CDR3 coding sequence is TGTGCCAGCAGCCTCCTCGGCGGGAGGGGCGGAGAGACCCAGTACTTC.

The rearrangement joins TRBV11-2 to TRBJ1-2; TRBD1 matches at 9 bases. Losses at the gene ends were 6 bases for V and 2 bases for J; bases not matched to a gene: 10. The CDR3 contains 16 residues. Germline CDR1 SGHAT, CDR2 FQNNGV. The CDR3 DNA reads as TGTGCCAGCAGACAAGCCGGGACAGGGCTGAACTATGGCTACACCTTC. Its protein product is CASRQAGTGLNYGYTF.

The chain combines TRBV19 with TRBJ1-2; no clear D. Deletions cut 6 bases from V and 2 bases from J, with 13 bases between. This CDR3 contains 14 residues. Looked up from germline, CDR1 is LNHDA and CDR2 is SQIVND (reference sequence). Here the CDR3 DNA reads TGTGCCAGTAGCACCCCCGGGATCAACTATGGCTACACCTTC. Translation gives CASSTPGINYGYTF.

V gene TRBV6-1 combines with J gene TRBJ2-2, with D perhaps TRBD1 (5 bases). This CDR3 region has 14 residues. Germline values: CDR1 MNHNS, CDR2 SASEGT. The V gene lost 7 bases and the J gene lost 4 bases, with 13 bases spanning the gap. The CDR3, as DNA: TGTGCCAGCAAACCAGACAGTTTCACCGGGGAGCTGTTTTTT. As protein: CASKPDSFTGELFF.

As to this clone: A junction boundary mismatches the germline segment, possibly from a read error. Other nucleotide sequences in the sample specify the same CDR3. The V and J genes are TRBV7-2 and TRBJ1-1; D unresolved. CDR1 is SGHTA and CDR2 is FQGNSA in the germline V gene. CDR3 length: 14 residues. CDR3 amino acids: CASSLYEGWTEAFF. DNA of the CDR3: TGTGCCAGCAGCTTATACGAGGGTTGGACTGAAGCCTTCTTT.

The chain joins TRBV4-1 to TRBJ2-5; 7 nucleotides line up with TRBD1. Germline V CDR1 and CDR2: MGHRA, YSYEKL. The V and J ends lost 5 bases and 0 bases, in that order; junction bases with no gene match: 6. The CDR3 covers 15 residues. CDR3 nucleotides: TGCGCCAGCAGCATCGGGACAGTCCACCAAGAGACCCAGTACTTC. Translating gives CASSIGTVHQETQYF.

The chain combines TRBV9 with TRBJ2-6; 9 bases line up with TRBD2. The germline CDR1 and CDR2 sequences are SGDLS and YYNGEE. V lost 5 bases, J lost 2 bases, and 5 bases stayed unmatched. The CDR3 consists of 16 residues. The CDR3 spells CASSLAGDAGANVLTF. The DNA of the CDR3 is TGTGCCAGCAGTTTAGCGGGAGACGCTGGGGCCAACGTCCTGACTTTC.

The V call is TRBV29-1, the J call TRBJ2-7; D is uncertain. Trimming cost V 6 bases and J 3 bases, with 9 bases left between them. The CDR3 consists of 11 residues. CDR1 SQVTM and CDR2 ANQGSEA come from the germline V gene. The CDR3: CSVYEHYEQYF. The CDR3 DNA is TGCAGCGTATACGAACACTACGAGCAGTACTTC.

The genes are TRBV28 and TRBJ1-1, with 7 bases lining up with TRBD1. Trimming cost V 6 bases and J 0 bases; bases outside gene matches: 7. The CDR3 consists of 15 residues. Germline values: CDR1 MDHEN, CDR2 SYDVKM. CDR3 bases: TGTGCCAGCAGCCTAACAGGGGCCATGAACACTGAAGCTTTCTTT. Its protein is CASSLTGAMNTEAFF.

The gene calls are TRBV4-3 and TRBJ2-3; 8 bases align to TRBD2. The V and J ends lost 2 bases and 8 bases, in that order; junction bases with no gene match: 6. Germline-derived CDR1 and CDR2 are LGHNA and YSLEER. CDR3 length equals 14 residues. The CDR3 sequence: CASSQSSGGATQYF. CDR3 coding DNA: TGCGCCAGCAGCCAAAGCAGCGGGGGTGCTACGCAGTATTTT.

The V gene is TRBV27, the J gene TRBJ1-1; D is possibly TRBD1 (5 bases). Germline assignment: CDR1 MNHEY and CDR2 SMNVEV (reference sequence). Trimming took 8 bases from V and 0 from J, leaving 19 bases between them. This CDR3 region has 16 residues. The CDR3 loop reads CASPLHGDSMNTEAFF. CDR3 sequence (DNA): TGTGCCAGCCCCCTACACGGAGACAGCATGAACACTGAAGCTTTCTTT.

V is TRBV28 and J is TRBJ2-7; a weak D match, TRBD2 (5 bases). The germline V and J ends were trimmed by 8 bases and 3 bases, with 11 bases remaining between them. From germline, CDR1 is MDHEN and CDR2 SYDVKM. The CDR3 contains 12 residues. In nucleotides, the CDR3 is TGTGCCAGCGGGGAGTTCCTCTACGAGCAGTACTTC. Translation gives CASGEFLYEQYF.

The CDR3 DNA reads TGTGCCATCAGTAGCCCGGACAGGGAACCTAACTATGGCTACACCTTC. Translated, it gives CAISSPDREPNYGYTF. The chain recombines TRBV10-3 with TRBJ1-2, with 8 bases that match TRBD1. Germline CDR1 reads ENHRY; CDR2 reads SYGVKD. Trimming took 5 bases from V and 0 from J; bases not matched to a gene: 8. This CDR3 has 16 amino acids.

V is TRBV30 and J is TRBJ1-3; tentatively, D is TRBD1 (5 bases). The length of the CDR3 is 15 residues. V was shortened by 4 bases and J by 0 bases, with 13 bases between the two germline ends. The germline CDR1 and CDR2 sequences are GTSNPN and SVGIG (reference sequence). The CDR3 DNA reads as TGTGCCTGGAAGTGGGGGGGAACCTCTGGAAACACCATATATTTT. Translation: CAWKWGGTSGNTIYF.

CDR3 region: CAWGPPWGDINYGYTF. The CDR3 region has the DNA TGTGCCTGGGGTCCGCCCTGGGGGGATATTAACTATGGCTACACCTTC. The chain combines TRBV30 with TRBJ1-2, with D perhaps matching TRBD1 (5 bases). This CDR3 contains 16 residues. Germline CDR1 is GTSNPN and CDR2 is SVGIG (reference sequence). Trimming stripped 5 bases from V and 1 base from J, with 20 bases between. Full variable domain (missing parts from reference TRBV30 and TRBJ1-2): SQTIHQWPATLVQPVGSPLSLECTVEGTSNPNLYWYRQAAGRGLQLLFYSVGIGQISSEVPQNLSASRPQDRQFILSSKKLLLSDSGFYLCAWGPPWGDINYGYTFGSGTRLTVV.

The chain employs TRBV6-6 and TRBJ1-1; weak D call: TRBD1 (6 bases). Germline V CDR1 and CDR2: MNHNY, SVGAGI (reference sequence). This CDR3 comprises 12 residues. The ends were cut back, 6 bases at V and 5 bases at J, with 10 bases in the middle. The CDR3 DNA follows: TGTGCCAGCAGCTGGGACATAACTGAAGCTTTCTTT. Encoded protein: CASSWDITEAFF.

The chain recombines TRBV25-1 with TRBJ1-6, with 8 bases matching TRBD1. J lost 7 bases, V lost 1 base, and 6 bases had no gene match. This CDR3 has 16 amino acids. Germline V gene data show CDR1 as MGHDK and CDR2 as SYGVNS. CDR3 in amino acids: CASSESDRVGNSPLHF. The CDR3, as DNA: TGTGCCAGCAGTGAATCGGACAGGGTAGGAAATTCACCCCTCCACTTT.

V usage is TRBV4-1 and J usage is TRBJ2-7; possible D gene TRBD1, 6 bases. The V end was cut by 2 bases, the J end by 6 bases, with 20 bases between. This CDR3 is 16 amino acids long. Germline-derived CDR1 and CDR2 are MGHRA and YSYEKL. Written as DNA, the CDR3 is TGCGCCAGCAGCCAATTCCTCAGGAGTCTGGGGGCCGAGCAGTACTTC. This translates into CASSQFLRSLGAEQYF.

The J gene is TRBJ1-1, the V gene TRBV7-6; TRBD1 aligns across 8 bases. The junction had 6 bases not matched to a gene; V was cut back by 5 bases and J by 7 bases. The CDR3 is made up of 13 amino acids. The germline V gene encodes CDR1 SGHVS and CDR2 FNYEAQ. The CDR3 here is CASSSRGQSEAFF. DNA of the CDR3: TGTGCCAGCAGCAGCAGGGGGCAAAGTGAAGCTTTCTTT.